This TCR beta chain was captured by sequencing in a study of cytomegalovirus exposure and HLA in healthy donors. Overall study: Of all 400 or so donors who were genotyped, roughly 85% belonged to the Caucasian-associated ancestry cluster. Notes on the study in general: For most TCR beta V segments, an earlier analysis put the productive rate at about 90% or about 30% of the time. Reportedly, TCR beta sequences accurately predicted HLA-A and HLA-B alleles in most subjects.

With regard to this clone: Antigen unknown.

PCR used 60 Vbeta primers and 13 Jbeta primers. TCRdb keeps only in-frame clones here, not all; method: immunoSEQ multiplex PCR. Of about 200,000 clones in the sample, 60% to 80% were seen once. The germline gives CDR1 SEHNR, CDR2 FQNEAQ (reference sequence). V was clipped by 6 bases and J by 6 bases, with 15 bases between them. The CDR3 is made up of 15 amino acids. Sequenced material: PBMCs. This TCR came from a man between 18 and 29 years old in good health and CMV-seronegative. The chain carries TRBV7-9 and TRBJ1-6, with D possibly TRBD1 on 6 matching bases. The CDR3 loop reads CASREADRTNSPLHF. The CDR3 DNA reads as TGTGCCAGCAGGGAGGCGGACAGAACTAATTCACCCCTCCACTTT. Together with reference TRBV7-9 and TRBJ1-6, the CDR3 gives the full variable domain: DTGVSQNPRHKITKRGQNVTFRCDPISEHNRLYWYRQTLGQGPEFLTYFQNEAQLEKSRLLSDRFSAERPKGSFSTLEIQRTEQGDSAMYLCASREADRTNSPLHFGNGTRLTVT.